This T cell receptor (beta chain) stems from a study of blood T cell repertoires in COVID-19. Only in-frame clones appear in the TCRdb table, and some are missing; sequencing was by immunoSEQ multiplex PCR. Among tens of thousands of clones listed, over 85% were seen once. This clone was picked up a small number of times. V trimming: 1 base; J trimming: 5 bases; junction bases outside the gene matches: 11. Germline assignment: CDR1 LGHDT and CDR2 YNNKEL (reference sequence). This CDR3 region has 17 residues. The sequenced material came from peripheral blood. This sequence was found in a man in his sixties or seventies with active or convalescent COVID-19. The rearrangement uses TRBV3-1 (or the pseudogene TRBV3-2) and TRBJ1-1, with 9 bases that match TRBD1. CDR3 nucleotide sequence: TGTGCCAGCAGCCAAGTCTCGATACAGGGGGCGCTAACTGAAGCTTTCTTT. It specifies CASSQVSIQGALTEAFF.